What follows are 9 T cell receptor beta chains derived from one specimen sequenced in a study of T cell responses to AZD1222 COVID-19 vaccine. The data were produced by immunoSEQ multiplex PCR, yet TCRdb's version contains in-frame clones alone and is incomplete. The sample lists tens of thousands of clones; 70% to 90% were seen once. The sequencing here drew on peripheral blood, taken 28 days after the second AZD1222 dose. These receptors were collected from an adult who received the AZD1222 COVID-19 vaccine.

This rearrangement joins TRBV6-4 to TRBJ1-1, with D unclear. V was shortened by 4 bases and J by 2 bases, with 8 bases between the two germline ends. The CDR3 loop spans 13 amino acids. Germline V lookup: CDR1 MRHNA, CDR2 SNTAGT. CDR3 residues: CASSVSRNTEAFF. Here the CDR3 DNA reads TGTGCCAGCAGTGTGAGTAGAAACACTGAAGCTTTCTTT.

The V gene is TRBV18, the J gene TRBJ1-5; D is ambiguous. CDR3 length: 14 residues. Per the germline V gene, CDR1 is KGHSH and CDR2 is LQKENI. The V and J ends lost 2 bases and 0 bases respectively, with 5 bases between them. CDR3 protein: CASSPTPSNQPQHF. CDR3 nucleotides: TGTGCCAGCTCACCAACACCTAGCAATCAGCCCCAGCATTTT.

V and J are TRBV12-3 or TRBV12-4 and TRBJ2-1; D gene uncertain. The V end lost 6 bases, the J end lost 8 bases, and 11 bases lay between the germline ends. The CDR3 loop spans 12 amino acids. The CDR3 coding sequence is TGTGCCAGCAGCCCTATGAGCGATGAGCAGTTCTTC. Protein: CASSPMSDEQFF.

The chain has TRBV19 and TRBJ2-6; D may match TRBD1 or TRBD2 (6 bases each). Germline V CDR1 and CDR2: LNHDA, SQIVND (reference sequence). The CDR3 is 16 amino acids. The ends were cut back, 3 bases at V and 3 bases at J, with 12 bases in the middle. CDR3 amino acids: CASSMEGGSGANVLTF. The CDR3 DNA is TGTGCCAGTAGTATGGAAGGGGGGAGTGGGGCCAACGTCCTGACTTTC. Using reference TRBV19 and TRBJ2-6 for the parts outside the CDR3, the full variable domain is DGGITQSPKYLFRKEGQNVTLSCEQNLNHDAMYWYRQDPGQGLRLIYYSQIVNDFQKGDIAEGYSVSREKKESFPLTVTSAQKNPTAFYLCASSMEGGSGANVLTFGAGSRLTVL.

The chain carries TRBV10-3 and TRBJ2-5; perhaps TRBD2 as D (6 bases). The CDR3 consists of 13 residues. Germline lookup yields CDR1 ENHRY and CDR2 SYGVKD. V lost 4 bases and J lost 5, with 11 bases in between. The CDR3 spells CAISVLAWETQYF. The CDR3 DNA is TGTGCCATCAGTGTACTAGCATGGGAGACCCAGTACTTC.

This sequence joins TRBV19 and TRBJ1-5; D is unresolved. The germline CDR1 and CDR2 sequences are LNHDA and SQIVND (reference sequence). Between the trimmed V and J ends, which lost 9 bases and 5 bases, there was a span of 14 bases. The CDR3 totals 13 residues. The DNA of the CDR3 is TGTGCCAGCGAGGACGGGAGCTATCAGCCCCAGCATTTT. It translates to CASEDGSYQPQHF.

The genes are TRBV11-2 and TRBJ2-7; maybe TRBD1 (6 bases). The V and J ends lost 5 bases and 1 base respectively, with 18 bases between them. The CDR3 extends over 16 amino acids. The germline V gene has CDR1 SGHAT and CDR2 FQNNGV. Written as DNA, the CDR3 is TGTGCCAGCAGCGACGAAGGGACACGGACGTCCTACGAGCAGTACTTC. Amino acids: CASSDEGTRTSYEQYF.

This chain joins TRBV7-9 and TRBJ2-5; maybe TRBD1 (6 bases). V was trimmed by 5 bases and J by 1 base, leaving 14 bases between them. CDR3 length: 15 amino acids. The V gene's germline CDR1 is SEHNR and CDR2 FQNEAQ (reference sequence). The CDR3 loop reads CASSAVRGGQETQYF. The CDR3, as DNA: TGTGCCAGCAGCGCCGTCAGGGGTGGCCAAGAGACCCAGTACTTC.

V and J are TRBV18 and TRBJ2-5; unclear D gene. The CDR3 totals 13 residues. Germline-derived CDR1 and CDR2 are KGHSH and LQKENI. Trimming removed 4 bases from V and 1 base from J, with 7 bases in between. In nucleotides, the CDR3 is TGTGCCAGCTCACTTAGCTCCCAAGAGACCCAGTACTTC. It translates to CASSLSSQETQYF.